A single TCR beta chain is shown here with its context. A multiplex PCR was run with 60 Vbeta primers and 13 Jbeta primers. TCRdb's copy holds only in-frame clones and misses some; the assay was immunoSEQ multiplex PCR. The sample contains 150,000 or so clones, around four fifths of which appear only once. The CDR3 spans 14 residues. Trimming took off 2 bases at V and 8 bases at J, with 13 bases between the two ends. The germline gives CDR1 SEHNR, CDR2 FQNEAQ (reference sequence). The source of the sample is a study of cytomegalovirus exposure and HLA in healthy donors. V is TRBV7-9 and J is TRBJ2-4, with a tentative D call TRBD2 (7 bases). The source of this sequence is a man aged 45-60 years in good health and CMV-seropositive. Source material: PBMCs. The CDR3 spells CASSLREGGDIQYF. For the CDR3, the DNA is TGTGCCAGCAGCTTACGTGAGGGGGGGGACATTCAGTACTTC.